The sequence of this TCR beta chain was determined in a study of cytomegalovirus exposure and HLA in healthy donors. Study results and caveats: There was a cluster of highly shared sequence variants that was likely a sequencing artifact.

CDR3 size: 14 residues. Germline CDR1 and CDR2: SNHLY and FYNNEI. V dropped 5 bases and J dropped 3; count of bases not matched to a gene: 3. In this sample, this clone turned up a few times. Its target is unknown. 60 Vbeta and 13 Jbeta primers were used in PCR. Sequencing used immunoSEQ multiplex PCR; TCRdb keeps in-frame clones, though not all of them. Found here are roughly 190,000 clones, roughly 13% of them singletons; the top ten hold more than 7%. The gene calls are TRBV2 and TRBJ1-2; 10 positions match TRBD1. Sequencing was done on a sample of PBMCs. The source of this sequence is a man aged 45 to 65 in good health and CMV-seropositive. CDR3 in amino acids: CASSRGTGDYGYTF. The CDR3 DNA follows: TGTGCCAGCAGTAGAGGGACAGGGGACTATGGCTACACCTTC. Full variable domain (remainder filled in from reference TRBV2 and TRBJ1-2): EPEVTQTPSHQVTQMGQEVILRCVPISNHLYFYWYRQILGQKVEFLVSFYNNEISEKSEIFDDQFSVERPDGSNFTLKIRSTKLEDSAMYFCASSRGTGDYGYTFGSGTRLTVV.